This TCR beta chain was sequenced for a study of blood T cell repertoires in COVID-19. Overall study: Samples of COVID-19 (acute and convalescent) were obtained from the United States, Italy and Spain. PBMCs, B-cell-depleted T cells, or T cells provided the cDNA or gDNA that made up the material.

The protocol was immunoSEQ multiplex PCR, while the TCRdb copy is restricted to in-frame clones and leaves out a portion. This table has approximately 200,000 clones, 85% to 90% appearing once. Germline V gene data show CDR1 as MNHEY and CDR2 as SMNVEV (reference sequence). There are 16 residues in the CDR3. The V gene end was trimmed by 6 bases and the J gene end by 0 bases; junction bases not matched to a gene: 5. The sequenced sample consisted of peripheral blood. V and J are TRBV27 and TRBJ2-6; 7 bases fit TRBD2. This receptor was identified in a man between 60 and 75 years old who had recovered from COVID-19. CDR3 loop: CASRGGAGSGANVLTF. In DNA form, the CDR3 reads TGTGCCAGCAGGGGAGGGGCCGGCTCTGGGGCCAACGTCCTGACTTTC.